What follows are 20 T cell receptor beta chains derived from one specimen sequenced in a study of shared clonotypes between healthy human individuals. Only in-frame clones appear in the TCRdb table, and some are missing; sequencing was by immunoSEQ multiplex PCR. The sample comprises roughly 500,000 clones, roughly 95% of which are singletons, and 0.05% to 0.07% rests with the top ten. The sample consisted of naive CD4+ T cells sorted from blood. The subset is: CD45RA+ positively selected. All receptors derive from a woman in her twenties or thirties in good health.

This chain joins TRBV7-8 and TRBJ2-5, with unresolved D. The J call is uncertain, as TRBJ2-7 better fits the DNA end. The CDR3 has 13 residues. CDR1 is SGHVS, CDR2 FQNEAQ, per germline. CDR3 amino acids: CASSLVFVYEQYF. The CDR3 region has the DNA TGTGCCAGCAGCTTAGTGTTTGTGTACGAGCAGTACTTC.

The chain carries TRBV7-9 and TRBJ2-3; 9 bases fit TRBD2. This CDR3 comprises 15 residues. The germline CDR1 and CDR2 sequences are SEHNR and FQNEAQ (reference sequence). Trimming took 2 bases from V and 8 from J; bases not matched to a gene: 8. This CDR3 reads CASSLTAGGPATQYF. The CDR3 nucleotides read TGTGCCAGCAGCTTAACAGCGGGAGGCCCAGCTACGCAGTATTTT.

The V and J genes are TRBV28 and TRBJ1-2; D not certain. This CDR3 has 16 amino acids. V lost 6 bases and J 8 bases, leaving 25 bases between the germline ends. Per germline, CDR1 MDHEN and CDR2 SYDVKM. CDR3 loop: CASSYHLGFIDGGYTF. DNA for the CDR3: TGTGCCAGCAGCTACCACCTGGGATTTATAGACGGGGGCTACACCTTC.

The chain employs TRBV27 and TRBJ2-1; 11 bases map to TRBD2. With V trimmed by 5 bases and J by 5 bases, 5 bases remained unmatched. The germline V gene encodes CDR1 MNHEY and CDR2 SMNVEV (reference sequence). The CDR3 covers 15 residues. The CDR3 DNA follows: TGTGCCAGCAGTCCCCCGGGACTAGCGGACAATGAGCAGTTCTTC. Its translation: CASSPPGLADNEQFF.

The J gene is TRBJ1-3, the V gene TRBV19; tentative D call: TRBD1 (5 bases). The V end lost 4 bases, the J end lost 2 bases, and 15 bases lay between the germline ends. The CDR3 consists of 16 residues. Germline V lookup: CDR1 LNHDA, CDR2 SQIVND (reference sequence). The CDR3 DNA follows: TGTGCCAGTAGTAAAAGGAGTCCGGGGCCTGGAAACACCATATATTTT. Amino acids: CASSKRSPGPGNTIYF.

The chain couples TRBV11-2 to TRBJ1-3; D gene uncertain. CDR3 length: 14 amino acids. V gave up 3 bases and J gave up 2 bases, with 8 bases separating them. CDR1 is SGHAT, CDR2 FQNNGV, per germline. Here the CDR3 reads CASSLGRAGNTIYF. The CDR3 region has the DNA TGTGCCAGCAGCTTGGGGAGGGCTGGAAACACCATATATTTT.

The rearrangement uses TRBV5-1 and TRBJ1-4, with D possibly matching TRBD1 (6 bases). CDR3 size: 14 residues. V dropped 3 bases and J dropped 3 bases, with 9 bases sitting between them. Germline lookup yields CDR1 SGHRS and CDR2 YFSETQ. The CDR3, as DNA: TGCGCCAGCAGCTCCGGACAGCCTAATGAAAAACTGTTTTTT. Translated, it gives CASSSGQPNEKLFF. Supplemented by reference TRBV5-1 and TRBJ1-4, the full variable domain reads KAGVTQTPRYLIKTRGQQVTLSCSPISGHRSVSWYQQTPGQGLQFLFEYFSETQRNKGNFPGRFSGRQFSNSRSEMNVSTLELGDSALYLCASSSGQPNEKLFFGSGTQLSVL.

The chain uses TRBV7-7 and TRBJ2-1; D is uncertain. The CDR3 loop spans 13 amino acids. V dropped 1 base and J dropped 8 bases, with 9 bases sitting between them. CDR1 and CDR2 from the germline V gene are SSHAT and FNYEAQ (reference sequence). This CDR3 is CASSLGVQHEQFF. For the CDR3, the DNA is TGTGCCAGCAGCTTAGGAGTTCAGCATGAGCAGTTCTTC.

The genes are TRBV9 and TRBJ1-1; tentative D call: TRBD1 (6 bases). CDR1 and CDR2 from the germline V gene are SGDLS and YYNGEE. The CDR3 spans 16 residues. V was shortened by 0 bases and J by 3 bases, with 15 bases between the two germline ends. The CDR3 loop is CASSVGPTGKYTEAFF. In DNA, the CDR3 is TGTGCCAGCAGCGTAGGACCAACAGGGAAATACACTGAAGCTTTCTTT.

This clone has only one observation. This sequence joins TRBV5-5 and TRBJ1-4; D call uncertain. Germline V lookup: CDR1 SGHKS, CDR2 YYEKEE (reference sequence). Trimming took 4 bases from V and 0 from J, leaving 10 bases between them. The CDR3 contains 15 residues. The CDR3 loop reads CASSRRSATNEKLFF. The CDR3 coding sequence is TGTGCCAGCAGCCGAAGGAGTGCAACTAATGAAAAACTGTTTTTT.

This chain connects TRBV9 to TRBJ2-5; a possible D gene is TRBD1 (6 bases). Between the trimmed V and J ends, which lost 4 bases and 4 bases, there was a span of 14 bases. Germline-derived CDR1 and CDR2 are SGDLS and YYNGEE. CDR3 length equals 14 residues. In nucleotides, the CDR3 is TGTGCCAGCAGCCCAGGGACAAGGAGAGAGACCCAGTACTTC. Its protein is CASSPGTRRETQYF.

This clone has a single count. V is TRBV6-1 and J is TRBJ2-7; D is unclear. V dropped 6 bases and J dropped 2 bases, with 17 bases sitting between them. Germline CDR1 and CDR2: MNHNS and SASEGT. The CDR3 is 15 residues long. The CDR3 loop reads CASRIGWTATYEQYF. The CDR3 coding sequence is TGTGCCAGCAGGATTGGGTGGACGGCGACCTACGAGCAGTACTTC.

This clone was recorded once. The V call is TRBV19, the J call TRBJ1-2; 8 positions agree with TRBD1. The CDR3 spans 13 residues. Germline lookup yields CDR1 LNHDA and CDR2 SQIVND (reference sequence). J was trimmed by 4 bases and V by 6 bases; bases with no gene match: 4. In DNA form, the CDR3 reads TGTGCCAGTAGGCGGACAGGGCCCTATGGCTACACCTTC. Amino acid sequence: CASRRTGPYGYTF. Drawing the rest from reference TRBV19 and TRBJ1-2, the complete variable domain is DGGITQSPKYLFRKEGQNVTLSCEQNLNHDAMYWYRQDPGQGLRLIYYSQIVNDFQKGDIAEGYSVSREKKESFPLTVTSAQKNPTAFYLCASRRTGPYGYTFGSGTRLTVV.

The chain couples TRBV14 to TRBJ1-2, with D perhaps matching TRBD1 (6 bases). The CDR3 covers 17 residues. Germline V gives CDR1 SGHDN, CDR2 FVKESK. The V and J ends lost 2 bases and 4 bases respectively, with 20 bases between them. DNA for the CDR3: TGTGCCAGCAGCCAACGGGGACAAAGCCGCAGCAGCTATGGCTACACCTTC. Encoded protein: CASSQRGQSRSSYGYTF. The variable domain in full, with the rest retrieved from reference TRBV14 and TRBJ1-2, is EAGVTQFPSHSVIEKGQTVTLRCDPISGHDNLYWYRRVMGKEIKFLLHFVKESKQDESGMPNNRFLAERTGGTYSTLKVQPAELEDSGVYFCASSQRGQSRSSYGYTFGSGTRLTVV.

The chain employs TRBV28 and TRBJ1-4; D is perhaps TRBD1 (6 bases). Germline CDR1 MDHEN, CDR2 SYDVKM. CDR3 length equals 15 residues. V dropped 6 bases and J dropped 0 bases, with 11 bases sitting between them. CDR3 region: CASSAQGATNEKLFF. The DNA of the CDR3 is TGTGCCAGCAGCGCACAGGGAGCAACTAATGAAAAACTGTTTTTT.

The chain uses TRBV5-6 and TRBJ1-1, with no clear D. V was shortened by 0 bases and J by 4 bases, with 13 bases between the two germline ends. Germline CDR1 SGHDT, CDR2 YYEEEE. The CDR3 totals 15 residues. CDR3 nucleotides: TGTGCCAGCAGCTTGGTCTTGGACTCCTCCACTGAAGCTTTCTTT. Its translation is CASSLVLDSSTEAFF. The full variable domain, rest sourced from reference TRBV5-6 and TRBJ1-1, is DAGVTQSPTHLIKTRGQQVTLRCSPKSGHDTVSWYQQALGQGPQFIFQYYEEEERQRGNFPDRFSGHQFPNYSSELNVNALLLGDSALYLCASSLVLDSSTEAFFGQGTRLTVV.

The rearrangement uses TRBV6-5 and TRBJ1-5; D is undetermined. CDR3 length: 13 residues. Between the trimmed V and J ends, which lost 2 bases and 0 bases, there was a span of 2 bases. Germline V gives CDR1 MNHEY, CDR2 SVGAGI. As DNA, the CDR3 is TGTGCCAGCAGTTACGGTAGCAATCAGCCCCAGCATTTT. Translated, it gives CASSYGSNQPQHF.

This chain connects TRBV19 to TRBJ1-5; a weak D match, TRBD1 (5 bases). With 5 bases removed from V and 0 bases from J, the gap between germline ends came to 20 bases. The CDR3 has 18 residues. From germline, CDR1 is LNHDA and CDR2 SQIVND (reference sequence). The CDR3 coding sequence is TGTGCCAGTAGTCCGAGGGACTGGAGATGGTATAGCAATCAGCCCCAGCATTTT. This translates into CASSPRDWRWYSNQPQHF. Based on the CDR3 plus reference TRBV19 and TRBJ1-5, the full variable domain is DGGITQSPKYLFRKEGQNVTLSCEQNLNHDAMYWYRQDPGQGLRLIYYSQIVNDFQKGDIAEGYSVSREKKESFPLTVTSAQKNPTAFYLCASSPRDWRWYSNQPQHFGDGTRLSIL.

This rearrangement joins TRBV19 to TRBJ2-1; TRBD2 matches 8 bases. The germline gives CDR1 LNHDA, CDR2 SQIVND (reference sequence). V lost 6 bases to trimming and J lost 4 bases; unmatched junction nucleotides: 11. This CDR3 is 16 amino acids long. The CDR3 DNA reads TGTGCCAGTAGGCCTCTGTCAGCGGGAGAGTACAATGAGCAGTTCTTC. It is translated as CASRPLSAGEYNEQFF.

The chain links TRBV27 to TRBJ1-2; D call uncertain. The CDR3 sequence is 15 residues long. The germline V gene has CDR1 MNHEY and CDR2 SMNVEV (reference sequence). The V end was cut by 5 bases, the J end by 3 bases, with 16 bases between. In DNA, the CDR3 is TGTGCCAGCAGTCCCTCACTGGCGCTACACTATGGCTACACCTTC. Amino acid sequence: CASSPSLALHYGYTF.